The 5 T cell receptor beta chains below all came from one sample that was sequenced in a study of molecular identifiers for immune sequencing clone quantification. TCRdb reprocessed the PCR reads with MiXCR, giving one entry per CDR3 protein. The sample has about 500,000 distinct CDR3 sequences; roughly a fifth are singletons. The sample comprised naive CD8+ T cells from blood, with Jurkat cell RNA spiked in. The sample's subset: FACS-sorted CD8+CD4-CCR7+CD45RA+ naive T cells. Receptor source: a human donor in good health. Some libraries in this study had Jurkat cell RNA spiked in.

This clonotype has at least ten counts. The chain combines TRBV9 with TRBJ2-2; 8 bases align to TRBD1. The CDR3 covers 14 residues. CDR1 and CDR2 from the germline V gene are SGDLS and YYNGEE. J was trimmed by 6 bases and V by 6 bases; bases with no gene match: 7. The CDR3 is CASMTGDFAGELFF. The CDR3 nucleotides are TGTGCCAGCATGACAGGGGATTTTGCCGGGGAGCTGTTTTTT.

This clonotype has only a few counts. The genes are TRBV3-1 and TRBJ2-7; D gene unclear. Trimming stripped 2 bases from V and 6 bases from J, with 11 bases between. The CDR3 consists of 13 residues. Germline V CDR1 and CDR2: LGHDT, YNNKEL (reference sequence). The CDR3 protein is CASSQQGRSEQYF. In DNA form, the CDR3 reads TGTGCCAGCAGCCAACAAGGTCGTAGCGAGCAGTACTTC.

This clonotype was seen only a few times. The genes are TRBV19 and TRBJ2-1; 11 bases line up with TRBD2. Trimming took 5 bases from V and 9 from J; bases not matched to a gene: 12. The CDR3 is 16 residues long. Germline CDR1 reads LNHDA; CDR2 reads SQIVND (reference sequence). The CDR3, as DNA: TGTGCCAGTAGTCACGTAGCGGGGGGGCCTACCGGTGAGCAGTTCTTC. Its translation is CASSHVAGGPTGEQFF.

This clonotype was counted only a few times. The gene calls are TRBV5-8 and TRBJ1-1, with 8 bases identical to TRBD1. CDR3 length: 15 amino acids. Germline trimming cut 0 bases from V and 6 bases from J; bases unmatched to any gene: 7. CDR1 SGHTS and CDR2 YDEGEE come from the germline V gene. In nucleotides, the CDR3 is TGTGCCAGCAGCTTGGCTGGCAGGGGGCGAGCTGAAGCTTTCTTT. It translates to CASSLAGRGRAEAFF.

This clonotype was recorded many times. The chain joins TRBV4-3 to TRBJ2-7; a possible D gene is TRBD1 (5 bases). V shed 1 base and J shed 6 bases, with 7 bases lying between them. Per germline, CDR1 LGHNA and CDR2 YSLEER. The CDR3 loop spans 12 amino acids. This chain's CDR3 is CASSQVGAEQYF. In DNA form, the CDR3 reads TGCGCCAGCAGCCAAGTAGGGGCCGAGCAGTACTTC.